Sequencing of this T cell receptor beta chain was carried out in a study of control samples from healthy donors and cancer patients. The CDR3 covers 16 residues. Losses at the gene ends were 0 bases for V and 9 bases for J; bases not matched to a gene: 10. Germline V gene data show CDR1 as SGDLS and CDR2 as YYNGEE. Clones were read by immunoSEQ multiplex PCR, and TCRdb kept only the in-frame ones, dropping some. This repertoire shows 120,000 or so clones, about 95% found once; its top ten account for less than 4.5%. The rearrangement links TRBV9 to TRBJ2-1; the match to TRBD2 covers 9 bases. The source is a young man in good health. Sequenced input: blood. The chain's CDR3 is CASSVATAGGQGEQFF. CDR3 bases: TGTGCCAGCAGCGTAGCTACGGCGGGGGGGCAGGGTGAGCAGTTCTTC.